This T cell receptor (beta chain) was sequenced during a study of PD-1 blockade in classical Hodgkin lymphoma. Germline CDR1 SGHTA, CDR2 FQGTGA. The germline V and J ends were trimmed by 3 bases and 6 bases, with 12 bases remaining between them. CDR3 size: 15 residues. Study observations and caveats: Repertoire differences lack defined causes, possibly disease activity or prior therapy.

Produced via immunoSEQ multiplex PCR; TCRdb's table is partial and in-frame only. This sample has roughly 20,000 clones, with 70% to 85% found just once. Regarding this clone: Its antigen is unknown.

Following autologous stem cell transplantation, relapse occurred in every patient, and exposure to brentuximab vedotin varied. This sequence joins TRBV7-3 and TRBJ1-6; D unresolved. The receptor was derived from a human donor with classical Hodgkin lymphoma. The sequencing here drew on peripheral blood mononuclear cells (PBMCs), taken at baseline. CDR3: CASSFMAAPNSPLHF. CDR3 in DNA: TGTGCCAGCAGCTTTATGGCAGCACCTAATTCACCCCTCCACTTT.